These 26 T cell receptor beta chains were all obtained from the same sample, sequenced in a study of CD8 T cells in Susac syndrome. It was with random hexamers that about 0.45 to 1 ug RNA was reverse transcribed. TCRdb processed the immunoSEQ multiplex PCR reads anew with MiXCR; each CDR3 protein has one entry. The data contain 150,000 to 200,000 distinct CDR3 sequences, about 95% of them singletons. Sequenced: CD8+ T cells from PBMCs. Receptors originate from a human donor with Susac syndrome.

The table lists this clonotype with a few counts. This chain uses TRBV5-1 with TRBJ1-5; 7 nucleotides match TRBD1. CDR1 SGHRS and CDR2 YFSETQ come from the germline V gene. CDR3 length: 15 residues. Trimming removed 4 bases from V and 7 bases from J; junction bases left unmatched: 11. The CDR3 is CASSGLDRQRQPQHF. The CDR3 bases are TGCGCCAGCAGCGGATTGGACAGGCAACGGCAGCCCCAGCATTTT.

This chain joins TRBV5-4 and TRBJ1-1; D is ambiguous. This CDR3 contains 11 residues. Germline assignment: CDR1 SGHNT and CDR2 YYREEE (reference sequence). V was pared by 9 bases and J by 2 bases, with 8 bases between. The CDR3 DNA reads TGTGCCACGCGGGCTAACACTGAAGCTTTCTTT. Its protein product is CATRANTEAFF.

As DNA, the CDR3 is TGCAGTGCTGTCTTAAGGCGGATCAGCGGGAGGTTATACAATGAGCAGTTCTTC. Its translation: CSAVLRRISGRLYNEQFF. The gene calls are TRBV20-1 and TRBJ2-1, with 9 bases aligning to TRBD2. This CDR3 region has 18 residues. Per germline, CDR1 DFQATT and CDR2 SNEGSKA (reference sequence). J was trimmed by 4 bases and V by 5 bases; bases with no gene match: 18.

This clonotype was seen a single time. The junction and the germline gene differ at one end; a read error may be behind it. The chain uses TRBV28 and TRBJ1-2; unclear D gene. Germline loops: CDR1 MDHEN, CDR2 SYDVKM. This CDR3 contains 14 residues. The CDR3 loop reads CASSLYRNNYGYTF. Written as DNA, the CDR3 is TGTGCCAGCAGCTTATACAGAAATAACTATGGCTACACCTTC.

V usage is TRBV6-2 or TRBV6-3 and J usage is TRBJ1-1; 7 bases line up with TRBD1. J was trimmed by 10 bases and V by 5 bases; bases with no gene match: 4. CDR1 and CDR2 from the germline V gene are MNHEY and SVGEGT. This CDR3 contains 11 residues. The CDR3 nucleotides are TGTGCCAGCAGTCACAGGGGAAGAGCTTTCTTT. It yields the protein CASSHRGRAFF.

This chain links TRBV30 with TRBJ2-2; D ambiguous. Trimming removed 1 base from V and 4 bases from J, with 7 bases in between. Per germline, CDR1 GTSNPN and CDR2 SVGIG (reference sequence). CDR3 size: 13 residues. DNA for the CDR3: TGTGCCTGGAGTGATCGGATCACCGGGGAGCTGTTTTTT. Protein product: CAWSDRITGELFF.

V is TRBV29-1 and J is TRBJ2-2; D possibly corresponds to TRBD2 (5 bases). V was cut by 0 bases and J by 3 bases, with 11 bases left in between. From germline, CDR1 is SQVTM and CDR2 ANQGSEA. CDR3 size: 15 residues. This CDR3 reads CSVEEAGIYTGELFF. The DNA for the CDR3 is TGCAGCGTTGAAGAGGCCGGGATATACACCGGGGAGCTGTTTTTT.

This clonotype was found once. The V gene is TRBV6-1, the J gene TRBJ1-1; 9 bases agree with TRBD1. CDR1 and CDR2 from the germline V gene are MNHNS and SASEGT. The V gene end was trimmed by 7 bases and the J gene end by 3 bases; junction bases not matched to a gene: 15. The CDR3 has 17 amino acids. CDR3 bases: TGTGCCAGCAAGCCCCGAAAGTGGGGACAGGGAGACACTGAAGCTTTCTTT. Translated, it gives CASKPRKWGQGDTEAFF.

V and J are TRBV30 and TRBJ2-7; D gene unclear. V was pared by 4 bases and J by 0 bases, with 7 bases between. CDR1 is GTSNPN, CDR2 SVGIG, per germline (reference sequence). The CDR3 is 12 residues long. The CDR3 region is CAWKESSYEQYF. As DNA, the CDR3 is TGTGCCTGGAAGGAGAGCTCCTACGAGCAGTACTTC.

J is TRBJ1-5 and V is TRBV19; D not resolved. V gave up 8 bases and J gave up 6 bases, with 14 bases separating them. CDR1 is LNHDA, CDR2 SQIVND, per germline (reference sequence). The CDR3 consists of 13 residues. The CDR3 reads CASCLRRGQPQHF. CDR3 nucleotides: TGTGCCAGTTGCTTGAGGCGAGGTCAGCCCCAGCATTTT.

The CDR3 nucleotides read TGCAGTGCTCCGGCGGGACAGATCTACGAGCAGTACTTC. This sequence encodes CSAPAGQIYEQYF. This chain connects TRBV20-1 to TRBJ2-7, with D perhaps TRBD1 (7 bases). V shed 5 bases and J shed 3 bases, with 14 bases lying between them. Looked up from germline, CDR1 is DFQATT and CDR2 is SNEGSKA (reference sequence). This CDR3 region has 13 residues.

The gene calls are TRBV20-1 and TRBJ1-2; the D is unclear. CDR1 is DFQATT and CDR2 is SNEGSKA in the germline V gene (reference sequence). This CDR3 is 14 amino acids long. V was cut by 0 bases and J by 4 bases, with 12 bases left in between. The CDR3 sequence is CSARESASLYGYTF. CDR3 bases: TGCAGTGCTAGAGAGTCGGCCTCACTCTATGGCTACACCTTC.

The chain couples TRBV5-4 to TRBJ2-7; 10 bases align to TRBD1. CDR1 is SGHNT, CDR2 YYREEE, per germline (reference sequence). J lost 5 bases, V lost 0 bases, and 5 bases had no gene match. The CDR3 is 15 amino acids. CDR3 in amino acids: CASSLAGQGGHEQYF. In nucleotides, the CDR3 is TGTGCCAGCAGCTTGGCCGGACAGGGGGGCCACGAGCAGTACTTC.

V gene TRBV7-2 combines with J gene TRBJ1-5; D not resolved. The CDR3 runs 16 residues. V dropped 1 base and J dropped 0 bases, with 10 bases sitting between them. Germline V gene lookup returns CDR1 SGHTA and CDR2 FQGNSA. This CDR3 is CASSLVSGYSNQPQHF. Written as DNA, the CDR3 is TGTGCCAGCAGCTTAGTTTCCGGATATAGCAATCAGCCCCAGCATTTT. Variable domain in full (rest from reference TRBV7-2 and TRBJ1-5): GAGVSQSPSNKVTEKGKDVELRCDPISGHTALYWYRQSLGQGLEFLIYFQGNSAPDKSGLPSDRFSAERTGGSVSTLTIQRTQQEDSAVYLCASSLVSGYSNQPQHFGDGTRLSIL.

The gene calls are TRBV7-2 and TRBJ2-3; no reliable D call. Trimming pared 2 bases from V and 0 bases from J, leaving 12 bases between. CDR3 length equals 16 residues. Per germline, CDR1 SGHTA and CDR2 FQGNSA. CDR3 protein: CASSLRNHASTDTQYF. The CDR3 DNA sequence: TGTGCCAGCAGCTTAAGGAACCACGCCAGCACAGATACGCAGTATTTT.

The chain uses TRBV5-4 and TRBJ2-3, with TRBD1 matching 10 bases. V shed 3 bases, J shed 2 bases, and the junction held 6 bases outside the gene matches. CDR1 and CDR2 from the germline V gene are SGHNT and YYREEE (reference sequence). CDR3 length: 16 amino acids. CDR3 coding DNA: TGTGCCAGCAGCTACACCGGGACAGGGGTCACAGATACGCAGTATTTT. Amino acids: CASSYTGTGVTDTQYF.

The CDR3 loop is CSARDLGTGRNTEAFF. CDR3 nucleotides: TGCAGTGCTAGAGACCTCGGGACAGGTAGGAACACTGAAGCTTTCTTT. The V gene is TRBV20-1, the J gene TRBJ1-1; 8 bases align to TRBD1. After removal of 0 bases from V and 1 base from J, the junction contained 7 bases not matched to a gene. From germline, CDR1 is DFQATT and CDR2 SNEGSKA (reference sequence). This CDR3 has 16 amino acids.

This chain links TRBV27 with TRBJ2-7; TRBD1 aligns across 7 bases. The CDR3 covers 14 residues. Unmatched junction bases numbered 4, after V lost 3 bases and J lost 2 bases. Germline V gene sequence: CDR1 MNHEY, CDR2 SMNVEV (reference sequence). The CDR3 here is CASSFSDRAYEQYF. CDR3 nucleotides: TGTGCCAGCAGTTTCTCCGACAGGGCCTACGAGCAGTACTTC.

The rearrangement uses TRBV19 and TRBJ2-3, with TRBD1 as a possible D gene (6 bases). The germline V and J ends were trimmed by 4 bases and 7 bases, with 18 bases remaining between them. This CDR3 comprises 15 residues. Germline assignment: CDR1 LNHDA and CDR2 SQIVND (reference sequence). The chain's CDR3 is CASSTDSGRGNTQYF. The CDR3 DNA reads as TGTGCCAGTAGTACTGATAGTGGCAGGGGAAATACGCAGTATTTT. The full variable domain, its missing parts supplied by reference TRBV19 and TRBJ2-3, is DGGITQSPKYLFRKEGQNVTLSCEQNLNHDAMYWYRQDPGQGLRLIYYSQIVNDFQKGDIAEGYSVSREKKESFPLTVTSAQKNPTAFYLCASSTDSGRGNTQYFGPGTRLTVL.

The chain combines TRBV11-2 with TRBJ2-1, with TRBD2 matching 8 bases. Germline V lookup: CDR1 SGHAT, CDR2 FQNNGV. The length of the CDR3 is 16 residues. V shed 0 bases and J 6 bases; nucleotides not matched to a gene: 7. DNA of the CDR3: TGTGCCAGCAGCTTAGAAAGCGGGAGTGGTGCCAATGAGCAGTTCTTC. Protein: CASSLESGSGANEQFF.

The CDR3 sequence is CASSDRVAGGMNIQYF. CDR3 bases: TGTGCCAGCAGCGATAGAGTAGCGGGAGGTATGAACATTCAGTACTTC. The chain links TRBV9 to TRBJ2-4; TRBD2 aligns across 10 bases. The CDR3 covers 16 residues. Unmatched junction bases numbered 10, after V lost 3 bases and J lost 7 bases. Germline CDR1 is SGDLS and CDR2 is YYNGEE.

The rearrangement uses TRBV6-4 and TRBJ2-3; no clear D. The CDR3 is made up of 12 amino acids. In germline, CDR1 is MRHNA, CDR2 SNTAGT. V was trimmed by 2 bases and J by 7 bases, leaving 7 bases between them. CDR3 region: CASSDGVNTQYF. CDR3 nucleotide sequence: TGTGCCAGCAGTGACGGGGTAAATACGCAGTATTTT.

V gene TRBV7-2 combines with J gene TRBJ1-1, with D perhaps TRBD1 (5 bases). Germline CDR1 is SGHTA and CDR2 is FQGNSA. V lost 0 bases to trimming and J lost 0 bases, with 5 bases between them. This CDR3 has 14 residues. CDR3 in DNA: TGTGCCAGCAGCTTAGCGACAGTGAACACTGAAGCTTTCTTT. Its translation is CASSLATVNTEAFF.

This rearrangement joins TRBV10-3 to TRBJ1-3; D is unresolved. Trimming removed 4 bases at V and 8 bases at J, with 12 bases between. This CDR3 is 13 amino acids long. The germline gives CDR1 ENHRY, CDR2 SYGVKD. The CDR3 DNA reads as TGTGCCATCAGTGGAGGCAGTGGTGACACCATATATTTT. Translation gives CAISGGSGDTIYF.

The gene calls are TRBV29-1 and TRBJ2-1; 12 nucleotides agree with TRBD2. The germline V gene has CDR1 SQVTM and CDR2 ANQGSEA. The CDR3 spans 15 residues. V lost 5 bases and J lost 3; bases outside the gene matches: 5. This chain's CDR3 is CSVRLAGVFYNEQFF. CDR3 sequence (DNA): TGCAGCGTTAGACTAGCGGGAGTGTTCTACAATGAGCAGTTCTTC.

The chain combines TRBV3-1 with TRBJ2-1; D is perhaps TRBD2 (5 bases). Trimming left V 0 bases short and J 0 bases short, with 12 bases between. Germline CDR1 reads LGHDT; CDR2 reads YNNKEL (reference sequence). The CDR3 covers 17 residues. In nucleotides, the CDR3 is TGTGCCAGCAGCCAAGATCCTAGCCGCCTCTCCTACAATGAGCAGTTCTTC. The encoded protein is CASSQDPSRLSYNEQFF.